These T cell receptor beta chains were read from a single sample in a study of shared clonotypes between healthy human individuals. The protocol was immunoSEQ multiplex PCR, while the TCRdb copy is restricted to in-frame clones and leaves out a portion. The sample includes millions of clones, 90% to 95% seen only once; the top ten take 0.13%. The specimen was naive CD4+ T cells sorted from blood. The receptors stem from a man between 18 and 35 years old in good health. The CDR3 runs from the conserved cysteine through the conserved F or W. The D gene is left open where the match is weak. Some rows have no size entry. The others give once, few or many, or a class for an expanded clone.

cdr3_nt: TGTGCCAGCAGTTCCCGACAGGGGCGATACGAGCAGTACTTC
cdr3_aa: CASSSRQGRYEQYF
clone_size: NA
j_call: TRBJ2-7
d_call: TRBD1
v_call: TRBV27

cdr3_nt: TGTGCCAGCAGCTTCACTGGCGGAGTTTACGAGCAGTACTTC
cdr3_aa: CASSFTGGVYEQYF
clone_size: NA
j_call: TRBJ2-7
d_call: NA
v_call: TRBV5-5

cdr3_nt: TGTGCCAGCAGCCATGAGGGGGCATGGGAAAAACTGTTTTTT
cdr3_aa: CASSHEGAWEKLFF
clone_size: NA
j_call: TRBJ1-4
d_call: TRBD1
v_call: TRBV6-1

cdr3_nt: TGTGCCAGCAGTTTATTCGGGTTAAACTATGGCTACACCTTC
cdr3_aa: CASSLFGLNYGYTF
clone_size: NA
j_call: TRBJ1-2
d_call: NA
v_call: TRBV28

cdr3_nt: TGTGCCAGCAGCCCGGAACCCCGTCAGCCCCAGCATTTT
cdr3_aa: CASSPEPRQPQHF
clone_size: NA
j_call: TRBJ1-5
d_call: NA
v_call: TRBV7-8

cdr3_nt: TGTGCCAGCAGTCGCGGGATCTGGGACGAGCAGTACTTC
cdr3_aa: CASSRGIWDEQYF
clone_size: NA
j_call: TRBJ2-7
d_call: NA
v_call: TRBV6-5

cdr3_nt: TGTGCCAGCAGCTCACCCGGAAGGGCGGTATCCTACGAGCAGTACTTC
cdr3_aa: CASSSPGRAVSYEQYF
clone_size: NA
j_call: TRBJ2-7
d_call: NA
v_call: TRBV7-8

cdr3_nt: TGTGCCAGCAGCCGGTCGGGGTCGAATCAGCCCCAGCATTTT
cdr3_aa: CASSRSGSNQPQHF
clone_size: NA
j_call: TRBJ1-5
d_call: NA
v_call: TRBV7-9

cdr3_nt: TGTGCCAGCAGTTATCGGCGGGAGAACACCGGGGAGCTGTTTTTT
cdr3_aa: CASSYRRENTGELFF
clone_size: NA
j_call: TRBJ2-2
d_call: NA
v_call: TRBV6-5

cdr3_nt: TGTGCCAGCAGCCTTGACTTCGGGGCTAACTATGGCTACACCTTC
cdr3_aa: CASSLDFGANYGYTF
clone_size: NA
j_call: TRBJ1-2
d_call: NA
v_call: TRBV11-2

cdr3_nt: TGTGCCAGCAGCTTAGCGCCGTTTTGGCCCCTGGAGAATAACACTGAAGCTTTCTTT
cdr3_aa: CASSLAPFWPLENNTEAFF
clone_size: NA
j_call: TRBJ1-1
d_call: NA
v_call: TRBV7-9

cdr3_nt: TGTGCCAGCAGTTTTTCCGGGACTAATAATTCACCCCTCCACTTT
cdr3_aa: CASSFSGTNNSPLHF
clone_size: NA
j_call: TRBJ1-6
d_call: NA
v_call: TRBV27

cdr3_nt: TGCGCCAGCAGCTCAACTAGCGGTCCTAGGGTAGATACGCAGTATTTT
cdr3_aa: CASSSTSGPRVDTQYF
clone_size: NA
j_call: TRBJ2-3
d_call: TRBD2
v_call: TRBV5-1

cdr3_nt: TGTGCCAGCAGCCCCGGGACTCTCGGAGACGAGCAGTACTTC
cdr3_aa: CASSPGTLGDEQYF
clone_size: NA
j_call: TRBJ2-7
d_call: NA
v_call: TRBV27

cdr3_nt: TGTGCCAGCAGGACTAGCGGGGGGACAAACAATGAGCAGTTCTTC
cdr3_aa: CASRTSGGTNNEQFF
clone_size: NA
j_call: TRBJ2-1
d_call: TRBD2
v_call: TRBV6-6

cdr3_nt: TGTGCCAGCTCCAGGGGGCAGTGGGGCTACACCTTC
cdr3_aa: CASSRGQWGYTF
clone_size: NA
j_call: TRBJ1-2
d_call: TRBD1
v_call: TRBV6-5

cdr3_nt: TGTGCCAGCAGCCGACTAGCGGGGAGGGAAGAGACCCAGTACTTC
cdr3_aa: CASSRLAGREETQYF
clone_size: NA
j_call: TRBJ2-5
d_call: TRBD2
v_call: TRBV7-3

cdr3_nt: TGTGCCAGCAGCTCTCTCAGGGGGCTTGGCGGGCCGAAGGATACGCAGTATTTT
cdr3_aa: CASSSLRGLGGPKDTQYF
clone_size: NA
j_call: TRBJ2-3
d_call: TRBD1
v_call: TRBV7-6

cdr3_nt: TGTGCCAGCATGACTCCTACCGGGGGACTAGCGGGGGATTACGAGCAGTACTTC
cdr3_aa: CASMTPTGGLAGDYEQYF
clone_size: NA
j_call: TRBJ2-7
d_call: TRBD2
v_call: TRBV28

cdr3_nt: TGTGCCACCAGCAGAGATCCCGGACAGGGGGATAACTATGGCTACACCTTC
cdr3_aa: CATSRDPGQGDNYGYTF
clone_size: NA
j_call: TRBJ1-2
d_call: TRBD1
v_call: TRBV15

cdr3_nt: TGCAGCGTGTGGGACAGGCCCTCTAGCACAGATACGCAGTATTTT
cdr3_aa: CSVWDRPSSTDTQYF
clone_size: NA
j_call: TRBJ2-3
d_call: TRBD1
v_call: TRBV29-1

cdr3_nt: TGTGCCAGCAGTCCAGACATCACGGGAAACACCATATATTTT
cdr3_aa: CASSPDITGNTIYF
clone_size: once
j_call: TRBJ1-3
d_call: NA
v_call: TRBV7-9

cdr3_nt: TGTGCCTGGAGTGACAGCGCCTACAATGAGCAGTTCTTC
cdr3_aa: CAWSDSAYNEQFF
clone_size: NA
j_call: TRBJ2-1
d_call: NA
v_call: TRBV30

cdr3_nt: TGTGCCAGCAGTTTACCCAAGGGCGCAGGGAGTAACGATGAGCAGTTCTTC
cdr3_aa: CASSLPKGAGSNDEQFF
clone_size: NA
j_call: TRBJ2-1
d_call: NA
v_call: TRBV28

cdr3_nt: TGTGCCAGCAGCCAAGACGGGACTAGCGGCTACGAGCAGTACTTC
cdr3_aa: CASSQDGTSGYEQYF
clone_size: NA
j_call: TRBJ2-7
d_call: TRBD2
v_call: TRBV7-8

cdr3_nt: TGTGCCAGCAGCACCCGGGACACCGGGGAGCAGTACTTC
cdr3_aa: CASSTRDTGEQYF
clone_size: NA
j_call: TRBJ2-7
d_call: NA
v_call: TRBV9

cdr3_nt: TGCGCCAGCAGCCAAGAAAGGGTAGGCTACGAGCAGTACTTC
cdr3_aa: CASSQERVGYEQYF
clone_size: NA
j_call: TRBJ2-7
d_call: NA
v_call: TRBV4-1

cdr3_nt: TGTGCCAGCAGCTCATTAGTTTGGGCTAGCGGGGTCTCCTACAATGAGCAGTTCTTC
cdr3_aa: CASSSLVWASGVSYNEQFF
clone_size: NA
j_call: TRBJ2-1
d_call: TRBD2
v_call: TRBV11-2

cdr3_nt: TGTGCCAGCAGCTCGGAGGGGTACTATGGCTACACCTTC
cdr3_aa: CASSSEGYYGYTF
clone_size: NA
j_call: TRBJ1-2
d_call: NA
v_call: TRBV7-2

cdr3_nt: TGCAGTGCTAGTAGGAACTATGAGCAGTACTTC
cdr3_aa: CSASRNYEQYF
clone_size: NA
j_call: TRBJ2-7
d_call: NA
v_call: TRBV20-1

cdr3_nt: TGCGCCAGCAGTCAATCGAAAAAGGGACCGAACACCGGGGAGCTGTTTTTT
cdr3_aa: CASSQSKKGPNTGELFF
clone_size: NA
j_call: TRBJ2-2
d_call: NA
v_call: TRBV23-1

cdr3_nt: TGTGCCAGCAGTGTGGGACAGGGGGTGGAGACCCAGTACTTC
cdr3_aa: CASSVGQGVETQYF
clone_size: NA
j_call: TRBJ2-5
d_call: TRBD1
v_call: TRBV2

cdr3_nt: TGCGCCAGCAGCTTGGGGACAGTAGAAGGCTACACCTTC
cdr3_aa: CASSLGTVEGYTF
clone_size: NA
j_call: TRBJ1-2
d_call: NA
v_call: TRBV5-1

cdr3_nt: TGTGCCAGCAGTGCCGTACAGGGGATGGGGCATGAGCAGTTCTTC
cdr3_aa: CASSAVQGMGHEQFF
clone_size: NA
j_call: TRBJ2-1
d_call: TRBD1
v_call: TRBV25-1

cdr3_nt: TGTGCCAGTCGGGAGCCCCAGGGCACAGATACGCAGTATTTT
cdr3_aa: CASREPQGTDTQYF
clone_size: once
j_call: TRBJ2-3
d_call: NA
v_call: TRBV6-5

cdr3_nt: TGTGCCAGCAGTCGACCTAGCGGGGGGGTTTACAATGAGCAGTTCTTC
cdr3_aa: CASSRPSGGVYNEQFF
clone_size: NA
j_call: TRBJ2-1
d_call: TRBD2
v_call: TRBV28

cdr3_nt: TGCGCCAGCAGCCCCGGCCCCACCGGTGAGACCCAGTACTTC
cdr3_aa: CASSPGPTGETQYF
clone_size: NA
j_call: TRBJ2-5
d_call: NA
v_call: TRBV5-1

cdr3_nt: TGTGCCAGCAGACTTCGACAGGGCCACGAGCAGTACTTC
cdr3_aa: CASRLRQGHEQYF
clone_size: NA
j_call: TRBJ2-7
d_call: NA
v_call: TRBV21-1

cdr3_nt: TGTGCCAGCAGTGGAACCGGGACAGGCGACTCCTACGAGCAGTACTTC
cdr3_aa: CASSGTGTGDSYEQYF
clone_size: NA
j_call: TRBJ2-7
d_call: TRBD1
v_call: TRBV6-1

cdr3_nt: TGTGCCTGGAGGGTGGCCCACGGGGGGAATTCACCCCTCCACTTT
cdr3_aa: CAWRVAHGGNSPLHF
clone_size: NA
j_call: TRBJ1-6
d_call: NA
v_call: TRBV30

cdr3_nt: TGTGCCAGTAGATGGACAGGGGCAAATAGCAATCAGCCCCAGCATTTT
cdr3_aa: CASRWTGANSNQPQHF
clone_size: NA
j_call: TRBJ1-5
d_call: TRBD1
v_call: TRBV19

cdr3_nt: TGTGCCAGCAGCCCTCTTGGCAGTCCTACTGGAAACACCATATATTTT
cdr3_aa: CASSPLGSPTGNTIYF
clone_size: NA
j_call: TRBJ1-3
d_call: NA
v_call: TRBV7-9

cdr3_nt: TGTGCCAGCAGCCCAGATGGGAATTCACCCCTCCACTTT
cdr3_aa: CASSPDGNSPLHF
clone_size: NA
j_call: TRBJ1-6
d_call: NA
v_call: TRBV7-9

cdr3_nt: TGTGCCAGCAGTCTTACTCCCAATCCCCCCGGGGGCTACACCTTC
cdr3_aa: CASSLTPNPPGGYTF
clone_size: NA
j_call: TRBJ1-2
d_call: NA
v_call: TRBV27

cdr3_nt: TGTGCCAGCAGCCCCACTTGGGGGCACACTGAAGCTTTCTTT
cdr3_aa: CASSPTWGHTEAFF
clone_size: NA
j_call: TRBJ1-1
d_call: NA
v_call: TRBV11-2

cdr3_nt: TGCGCCAGCAGCCTGACCCCCTCCGCTCAGATCTGGCCCACTGAAGCTTTCTTT
cdr3_aa: CASSLTPSAQIWPTEAFF
clone_size: NA
j_call: TRBJ1-1
d_call: NA
v_call: TRBV4-1

cdr3_nt: TGTGCCAGCAGCGCCGTTACTAGCGGAGCCTCCTACAATGAGCAGTTCTTC
cdr3_aa: CASSAVTSGASYNEQFF
clone_size: NA
j_call: TRBJ2-1
d_call: TRBD2
v_call: TRBV9

cdr3_nt: TGTGCCATCCAGGATAGGGGCCTCAATTCACCCCTCCACTTT
cdr3_aa: CAIQDRGLNSPLHF
clone_size: NA
j_call: TRBJ1-6
d_call: NA
v_call: TRBV25-1

cdr3_nt: TGTGCCAGCAGCTTAGTAGCGGGGGGAGGGGAGACCCAGTACTTC
cdr3_aa: CASSLVAGGGETQYF
clone_size: NA
j_call: TRBJ2-5
d_call: TRBD2
v_call: TRBV7-2

cdr3_nt: TGCAGCGTTTATAGCGGGAGCGGGACAGATACGCAGTATTTT
cdr3_aa: CSVYSGSGTDTQYF
clone_size: NA
j_call: TRBJ2-3
d_call: TRBD2
v_call: TRBV29-1

cdr3_nt: TGTGCCAGCAGTTACTCGACTGCAGGGATCAACTACGAGCAGTACTTC
cdr3_aa: CASSYSTAGINYEQYF
clone_size: once
j_call: TRBJ2-7
d_call: NA
v_call: TRBV6-6

cdr3_nt: TGCAGCGTTGGTTCAGGAGAGAACGAGCAGTACTTC
cdr3_aa: CSVGSGENEQYF
clone_size: NA
j_call: TRBJ2-7
d_call: NA
v_call: TRBV29-1

cdr3_nt: TGTGCCAGCAGCGTTCAACGGGAGCTGTTTTTT
cdr3_aa: CASSVQRELFF
clone_size: NA
j_call: TRBJ2-2
d_call: NA
v_call: TRBV5-6

cdr3_nt: TGTGCCAGCTCACCATCCGGGGTCCGTGGTCAGCCCCAGCATTTT
cdr3_aa: CASSPSGVRGQPQHF
clone_size: NA
j_call: TRBJ1-5
d_call: NA
v_call: TRBV18

cdr3_nt: TGTGCCAGCATCGACACAGGGAAGGGCGGTGGCTACACCTTC
cdr3_aa: CASIDTGKGGGYTF
clone_size: few
j_call: TRBJ1-2
d_call: NA
v_call: TRBV6-6